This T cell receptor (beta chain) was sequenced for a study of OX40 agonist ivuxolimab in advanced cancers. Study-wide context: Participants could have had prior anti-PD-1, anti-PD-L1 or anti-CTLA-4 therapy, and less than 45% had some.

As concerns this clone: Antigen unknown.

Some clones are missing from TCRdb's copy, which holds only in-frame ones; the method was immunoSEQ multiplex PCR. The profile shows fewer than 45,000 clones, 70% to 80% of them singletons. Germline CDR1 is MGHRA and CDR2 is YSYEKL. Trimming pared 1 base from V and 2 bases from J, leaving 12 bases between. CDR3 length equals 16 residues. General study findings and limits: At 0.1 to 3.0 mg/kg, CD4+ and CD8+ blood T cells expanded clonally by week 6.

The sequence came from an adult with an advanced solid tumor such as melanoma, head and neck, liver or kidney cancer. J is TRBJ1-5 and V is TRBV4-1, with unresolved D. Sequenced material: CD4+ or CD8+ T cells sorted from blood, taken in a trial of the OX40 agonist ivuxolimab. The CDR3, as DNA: TGCGCCAGCAGCCAAGTGACCCTAGGAGGCAATCAGCCCCAGCATTTT. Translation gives CASSQVTLGGNQPQHF.